This T cell receptor (beta chain) was profiled in a study of OX40 agonist ivuxolimab in advanced cancers. Across the study: Of mixed ages from about 23 to 90 and averaging about 65 years, the group was 65% to 85% male. Study results and caveats: Among expanded peripheral T cells, antigen specificity went undetermined.

Per the germline V gene, CDR1 is MDHEN and CDR2 is SYDVKM. There are 19 residues in the CDR3. The V gene end was trimmed by 5 bases and the J gene end by 0 bases; junction bases not matched to a gene: 16. Libraries were prepared by immunoSEQ multiplex PCR; TCRdb keeps only in-frame clonotypes and omits some of them. The sample lists 65,000 to 100,000 clones, roughly 94% occurring once. Notes on this clone: Its antigen is unknown.

This TCR was recovered from an adult with an advanced solid tumor such as melanoma, head and neck, liver or kidney cancer. Sequences were derived from CD4+ or CD8+ T cells sorted from blood, sampled in a trial of the OX40 agonist ivuxolimab. The genes are TRBV28 and TRBJ1-5; 7 bases line up with TRBD1. The chain's CDR3 is CASSGILTGIFYSNQPQHF. The CDR3 DNA is TGTGCCAGCAGTGGGATTCTGACAGGGATCTTCTATAGCAATCAGCCCCAGCATTTT. The complete variable domain, with remaining parts taken from reference TRBV28 and TRBJ1-5, reads DVKVTQSSRYLVKRTGEKVFLECVQDMDHENMFWYRQDPGLGLRLIYFSYDVKMKEKGDIPEGYSVSREKKERFSLILESASTNQTSMYLCASSGILTGIFYSNQPQHFGDGTRLSIL.